This T cell receptor (beta chain) is from a study of blood T cells in healthy people across ages. Per sample, at least 6 micrograms of total RNA were extracted. The second PCR ran 7 to 11 cycles with a sample-barcoded 5' primer and J-beta primers. Each cDNA molecule received a tag from a template-switch adaptor that had 12 random nucleotides. TCRdb processed the 5' RACE reads anew with MiXCR; each CDR3 protein has one entry. The profile covers some 1,800,000 distinct CDR3 sequences, with approximately 40% appearing a single time and under 25% taken by the ten largest. Germline-derived CDR1 and CDR2 are DFQATT and SNEGSKA (reference sequence). The V gene lost 5 bases and the J gene lost 2 bases, with 14 bases spanning the gap. The CDR3 contains 14 residues. This clonotype occurred once. Its antigen is not known. Overall study findings and caveats: Possibly, changes in expanded clonotypes were confounded because donor CMV status was unknown.

The sequenced material came from blood. The sequence came from a human donor in good health. The chain uses TRBV20-1 and TRBJ2-3; D possibly corresponds to TRBD2 (6 bases). The CDR3 nucleotides read TGCAGTGCTTCAAAGCGGGCCAACACAGATACGCAGTATTTT. It translates to CSASKRANTDTQYF.